This TCR beta chain came from a study of response to subunit inactivated influenza vaccine. This clonotype was counted many times. Its antigen is as yet unknown. CDR1 and CDR2 (germline): MNHEY, SVGEGT. The CDR3 runs 15 residues. Between the trimmed V and J ends, which lost 6 bases and 0 bases, there was a span of 9 bases. Findings and caveats of the study: The study's authors posited that every seasonal influenza vaccination enlists few new T cells.

TCRdb re-called the RT-PCR reads through MiXCR, storing one row per CDR3 protein. This table holds under 750,000 distinct CDR3 sequences, over 9.5% found once. The sequence derives from a man aged 50 to 59 who received an inactivated influenza vaccine. This chain uses TRBV6-2 or TRBV6-3 with TRBJ1-6, with no clear D. Sequencing used PBMCs from blood, obtained on the day of vaccination. CDR3 sequence (DNA): TGTGCCAGCAGCCCCGGCGGCTCCTATAATTCACCCCTCCACTTT. Translated: CASSPGGSYNSPLHF.